These 18 T cell receptor beta chains share one sample of origin, sequenced in a study of T cell repertoires in cytomegalovirus infection. TCRdb independently ran MiXCR on the reads; one entry per CDR3 protein. The table shows about 450,000 distinct CDR3 sequences, with approximately 31% occurring only once. Specimen: PBMCs. These receptors were collected from a human donor in good health (CMV status not recorded). Some clones in this sample may be carry-over from other donors' samples.

This chain connects TRBV9 to TRBJ2-7; the D is unclear. The CDR3 is 14 amino acids. The germline V gene has CDR1 SGDLS and CDR2 YYNGEE. V was cut by 1 base and J by 0 bases, with 8 bases left in between. The CDR3 nucleotides are TGTGCCAGCAGCGTACTTGCGACCTCCTACGAGCAGTACTTC. Protein: CASSVLATSYEQYF.

This clonotype was recorded at least ten times. This chain links TRBV7-8 with TRBJ2-6; D is unresolved. The CDR3 has 16 residues. The germline V and J ends were trimmed by 5 bases and 0 bases, with 11 bases remaining between them. Germline V gives CDR1 SGHVS, CDR2 FQNEAQ. The CDR3 loop reads CASSPVKSSGANVLTF. The CDR3, as DNA: TGTGCCAGCAGCCCCGTCAAGAGCTCTGGGGCCAACGTCCTGACTTTC.

Many counts were recorded for this clonotype. This chain connects TRBV7-2 to TRBJ2-3, with 8 nucleotides matching TRBD2. In germline, CDR1 is SGHTA, CDR2 FQGNSA. J lost 2 bases, V lost 5 bases, and 9 bases had no gene match. The CDR3 length is 16 residues. This chain's CDR3 is CASSPSLAANTDTQYF. The DNA of the CDR3 is TGTGCCAGCAGCCCTTCACTAGCGGCCAACACAGATACGCAGTATTTT.

This clonotype was detected a few times. The chain joins TRBV27 to TRBJ1-3; D is unclear. Trimming took off 5 bases at V and 2 bases at J, with 7 bases between the two ends. Germline V lookup: CDR1 MNHEY, CDR2 SMNVEV (reference sequence). The CDR3 is 13 residues long. CDR3 nucleotides: TGTGCCAGCAGTCCCCGCCCTGGAAACACCATATATTTT. Protein: CASSPRPGNTIYF.

This clonotype has just a few counts. The chain is built from TRBV7-2 and TRBJ2-1; tentatively, D is TRBD1 (5 bases). Germline V CDR1 and CDR2: SGHTA, FQGNSA. The length of the CDR3 is 15 residues. The V gene lost 2 bases and the J gene lost 9 bases, with 17 bases spanning the gap. The CDR3 loop is CASSLSGPDSLEQFF. The DNA for the CDR3 is TGTGCCAGCAGCTTATCAGGGCCAGACAGCCTTGAGCAGTTCTTC.

This clonotype came up once. A read error is possible here, since a much larger clone lies one base away. This rearrangement joins TRBV7-2 to TRBJ2-4; D may be TRBD1 (5 bases). V lost 7 bases and J 2 bases, leaving 9 bases between the germline ends. The CDR3 extends over 13 amino acids. Looked up from germline, CDR1 is SGHTA and CDR2 is FQGNSA. The CDR3 spells CASNGHTKNIQYF. CDR3 sequence (DNA): TGTGCCAGCAACGGACATACCAAAAACATTCAGTACTTC. Full variable domain (remainder filled in from reference TRBV7-2 and TRBJ2-4): GAGVSQSPSNKVTEKGKDVELRCDPISGHTALYWYRQSLGQGLEFLIYFQGNSAPDKSGLPSDRFSAERTGGSVSTLTIQRTQQEDSAVYLCASNGHTKNIQYFGAGTRLSVL.

This clonotype was detected only a few times. The rearrangement links TRBV5-1 to TRBJ2-6, with D perhaps matching TRBD1 (6 bases). Trimming left V 4 bases short and J 4 bases short, with 15 bases between. Germline V gene lookup returns CDR1 SGHRS and CDR2 YFSETQ. The CDR3 has 16 residues. The CDR3 DNA sequence: TGCGCCAGCAGCCTTGGTGGTGGACAGGGGGCCAACGTCCTGACTTTC. It translates to CASSLGGGQGANVLTF.

A remark on this clonotype: The final CDR3 position lacks the conserved phenylalanine or tryptophan, pointing to a likely read error. Because the CDR3's place on the DNA is in doubt, the DNA is left out and the CDR3 is given as listed by TCRdb. The J gene is TRBJ1-2, the V gene TRBV10-2. The CDR3 has 16 residues if both end residues are counted. Germline V gene lookup returns CDR1 WSHSY and CDR2 SAAADI. The CDR3 here is CASSATKVGDNYGYTL.

The chain couples TRBV2 to TRBJ2-2, with TRBD2 matching over 15 bases. Germline CDR1 and CDR2: SNHLY and FYNNEI. The V segment lost 6 bases and the J segment 1 base; nucleotides outside the gene matches: 3. The CDR3 extends over 17 amino acids. Here the CDR3 DNA reads TGTGCCAGCAGCGGACTAGCGGGGGGGGGGAACACCGGGGAGCTGTTTTTT. Amino acid sequence: CASSGLAGGGNTGELFF. Full variable domain (missing parts from reference TRBV2 and TRBJ2-2): EPEVTQTPSHQVTQMGQEVILRCVPISNHLYFYWYRQILGQKVEFLVSFYNNEISEKSEIFDDQFSVERPDGSNFTLKIRSTKLEDSAMYFCASSGLAGGGNTGELFFGEGSRLTVL.

The sample holds a few counts of this clonotype. The V gene is TRBV27, the J gene TRBJ2-5; perhaps D is TRBD1 or TRBD2 (5 bases each). The V gene's germline CDR1 is MNHEY and CDR2 SMNVEV (reference sequence). Trimming took off 6 bases at V and 6 bases at J, with 14 bases between the two ends. The CDR3 extends over 13 amino acids. CDR3 sequence: CASRMWGGQTQYF. In nucleotides, the CDR3 is TGTGCCAGCAGAATGTGGGGCGGGCAGACCCAGTACTTC.

Ten or more counts support this clonotype. The chain employs TRBV7-2 and TRBJ1-4; TRBD1 matches 7 bases. This CDR3 has 13 residues. Germline CDR1 is SGHTA and CDR2 is FQGNSA. The V and J ends lost 5 bases and 6 bases, in that order; junction bases with no gene match: 3. DNA of the CDR3: TGTGCCAGCAGCCAGGGGGTTGATGAAAAACTGTTTTTT. It encodes CASSQGVDEKLFF.

This chain joins TRBV3-1 and TRBJ1-1; D is unclear. This CDR3 is built from 13 residues. Germline CDR1 is LGHDT and CDR2 is YNNKEL (reference sequence). V shed 4 bases and J shed 10 bases, with 16 bases lying between them. CDR3 sequence reads: CASSLRRDAGAFF. The DNA for the CDR3 is TGTGCCAGCAGCCTCCGTCGAGATGCGGGAGCTTTCTTT.

This clonotype was detected a few times. This sequence joins TRBV30 and TRBJ2-3; 7 bases are shared with TRBD2. Germline CDR1 GTSNPN, CDR2 SVGIG (reference sequence). V lost 0 bases and J lost 0; bases outside the gene matches: 6. The CDR3 has 16 residues. The CDR3 DNA sequence: TGTGCCTGGAGTGTACCGGGGGGTCCTAGCACAGATACGCAGTATTTT. The encoded protein is CAWSVPGGPSTDTQYF.

In this sample, this clonotype turned up a few times. The J gene is TRBJ2-2, the V gene TRBV7-9, with 8 positions matching TRBD1. The junction had 6 bases not matched to a gene; V was cut back by 3 bases and J by 6 bases. CDR3 length: 15 amino acids. Germline V CDR1 and CDR2: SEHNR, FQNEAQ (reference sequence). Written as DNA, the CDR3 is TGTGCCAGCAGCTTCGGACAGGGTGTGTCCGGGGAGCTGTTTTTT. This translates into CASSFGQGVSGELFF.

Ten or more counts support this clonotype. The J gene is TRBJ2-2, the V gene TRBV12-3 or TRBV12-4; D ambiguous. The CDR3 has 11 residues. V was pared by 3 bases and J by 10 bases, with 6 bases between. This CDR3 is CASSLMLELFF. As DNA, the CDR3 is TGTGCCAGCAGTTTGATGTTGGAGCTGTTTTTT.

This clonotype was counted a few times. The J gene is TRBJ1-6, the V gene TRBV6-8; TRBD1 matches 7 bases. This CDR3 contains 14 residues. Trimming took 6 bases from V and 7 from J; bases not matched to a gene: 6. CDR1 is MNHGY and CDR2 is SAAAGT in the germline V gene. The CDR3 is CASSPGGRNSPLHF. The CDR3 bases are TGTGCCAGCAGCCCAGGGGGGAGGAATTCACCCCTCCACTTT.

The chain joins TRBV12-3 or TRBV12-4 to TRBJ2-1; TRBD1 might be the D (5 bases). The CDR3 extends over 13 amino acids. V lost 7 bases, J lost 13 bases, and 20 bases lay in between. The CDR3 region is CASKGPGPHAQFF. The CDR3, as DNA: TGTGCCAGCAAGGGGCCGGGTCCCCATGCCCAGTTCTTC.

The gene calls are TRBV10-3 and TRBJ2-7; D call uncertain. V was shortened by 3 bases and J by 0 bases, with 15 bases between the two germline ends. The germline gives CDR1 ENHRY, CDR2 SYGVKD. The CDR3 totals 16 residues. The CDR3 region is CAISDPGLGNSYEQYF. In DNA form, the CDR3 reads TGTGCCATCAGTGATCCAGGTCTTGGGAACTCCTACGAGCAGTACTTC.